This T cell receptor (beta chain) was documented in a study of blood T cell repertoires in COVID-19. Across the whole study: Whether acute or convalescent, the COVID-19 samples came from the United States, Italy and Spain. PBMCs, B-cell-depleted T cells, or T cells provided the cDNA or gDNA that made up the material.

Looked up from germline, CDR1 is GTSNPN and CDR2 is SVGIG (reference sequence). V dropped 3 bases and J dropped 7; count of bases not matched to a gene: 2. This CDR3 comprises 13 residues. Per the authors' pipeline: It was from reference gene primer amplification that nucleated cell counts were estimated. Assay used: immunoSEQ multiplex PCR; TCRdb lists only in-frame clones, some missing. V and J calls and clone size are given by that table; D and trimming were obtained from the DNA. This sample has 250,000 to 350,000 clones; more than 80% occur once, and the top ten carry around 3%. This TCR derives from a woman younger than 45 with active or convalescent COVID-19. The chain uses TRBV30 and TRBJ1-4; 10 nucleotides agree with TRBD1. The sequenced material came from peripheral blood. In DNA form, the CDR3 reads TGTGCCTGGAGGGACAGGGGGTCTGAAAAACTGTTTTTT. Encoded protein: CAWRDRGSEKLFF.